Following are 26 T cell receptor beta chains from one sample sequenced in a study of blood T cell repertoires in COVID-19. Profiled with immunoSEQ multiplex PCR; TCRdb holds only in-frame clones, not every one. The data show roughly 100,000 clones, around 80% seen once. Sample: peripheral blood. These receptors all stem from a man older than 75 with acute or convalescent COVID-19.

The table lists this clone with many counts. The CDR3 reads CASSPLDSGSLGTGELFF. CDR3 DNA sequence: TGCGCCAGCAGCCCCCTGGATAGCGGGTCCTTGGGGACCGGGGAGCTGTTTTTT. V gene TRBV10-1 combines with J gene TRBJ2-2; 7 bases are shared with TRBD2. There are 18 residues in the CDR3. The germline V gene encodes CDR1 WNHNN and CDR2 SYGVQD (reference sequence). The ends lost 6 bases at V and 5 bases at J; junction bases unmatched: 18.

V usage is TRBV24-1 and J usage is TRBJ2-5; D perhaps matches TRBD2 (6 bases). The CDR3 sequence is 15 residues long. Germline CDR1 KGHDR, CDR2 SFDVKD. Trimming removed 0 bases from V and 5 bases from J, with 12 bases in between. The CDR3 sequence is CATSDLGTGGETQYF. In nucleotides, the CDR3 is TGTGCCACCAGTGATTTGGGGACCGGAGGGGAGACCCAGTACTTC.

This clone has just a few counts. Here the CDR3 reads CASTPRDRGNSPLHF. The CDR3 DNA reads as TGTGCCAGCACCCCCCGGGACAGGGGGAATTCACCCCTCCACTTT. The chain carries TRBV28 and TRBJ1-6; 11 bases fit TRBD1. With V trimmed by 7 bases and J by 7 bases, 6 bases remained unmatched. Looked up from germline, CDR1 is MDHEN and CDR2 is SYDVKM. CDR3 size: 15 residues.

This chain joins TRBV3-1 (or the pseudogene TRBV3-2) and TRBJ2-4, with a tentative D call TRBD1 (6 bases). V was trimmed by 6 bases and J by 3 bases, leaving 12 bases between them. Germline V gene lookup returns CDR1 LGHDT and CDR2 YNNKEL (reference sequence). The CDR3 consists of 14 residues. CDR3 sequence reads: CASSRDIVKNIQYF. CDR3 sequence (DNA): TGTGCCAGCAGTCGGGACATCGTCAAAAACATTCAGTACTTC.

The chain joins TRBV10-2 to TRBJ1-3, with D tentatively TRBD1 (6 bases). Deletions cut 4 bases from V and 3 bases from J, with 10 bases between. CDR3 length: 14 residues. Germline lookup yields CDR1 WSHSY and CDR2 SAAADI. CDR3 sequence reads: CASSGQAVGNTIYF. DNA of the CDR3: TGCGCCAGCAGTGGACAGGCAGTTGGAAACACCATATATTTT.

The chain employs TRBV27 and TRBJ1-1; D gene uncertain. This CDR3 has 13 amino acids. In germline, CDR1 is MNHEY, CDR2 SMNVEV (reference sequence). Deletions cut 3 bases from V and 5 bases from J, with 10 bases between. The CDR3 sequence: CASSLSARTEAFF. Written as DNA, the CDR3 is TGTGCCAGCAGTTTGAGTGCCCGTACTGAAGCTTTCTTT.

The V and J genes are TRBV7-8 and TRBJ1-3; 7 nucleotides line up with TRBD1. This CDR3 has 17 residues. Unmatched junction bases numbered 10, after V lost 5 bases and J lost 0 bases. In germline, CDR1 is SGHVS, CDR2 FQNEAQ. The CDR3 spells CASSPLSGQLSGNTIYF. For the CDR3, the DNA is TGTGCCAGCAGCCCGTTATCGGGACAGCTCTCTGGAAACACCATATATTTT.

The rearrangement links TRBV3-1 (or the pseudogene TRBV3-2) to TRBJ2-7, with 8 bases identical to TRBD1. The CDR3 has 14 residues. Germline-derived CDR1 and CDR2 are LGHDT and YNNKEL (reference sequence). V lost 5 bases, J lost 3 bases, and 6 bases stayed unmatched. The CDR3 here is CASSGGQGRYEQYF. Here the CDR3 DNA reads TGTGCCAGCAGCGGCGGACAGGGCCGCTACGAGCAGTACTTC.

The CDR3 here is CAWSRAGNIQPQHF. CDR3 in DNA: TGTGCCTGGAGTCGCGCCGGGAACATTCAGCCCCAGCATTTT. This chain uses TRBV30 with TRBJ1-5; D unclear. Germline loops: CDR1 GTSNPN, CDR2 SVGIG (reference sequence). V was shortened by 2 bases and J by 6 bases, with 14 bases between the two germline ends. This CDR3 is 14 amino acids long.

V and J are TRBV10-3 and TRBJ1-2, with 10 nucleotides matching TRBD1. V shed 6 bases and J 6 bases; nucleotides not matched to a gene: 4. The CDR3 contains 13 residues. Germline CDR1 reads ENHRY; CDR2 reads SYGVKD. In DNA form, the CDR3 reads TGTGCCATCAGGGGGACAGGGGTCGATGGCTACACCTTC. This encodes CAIRGTGVDGYTF.

This chain links TRBV9 with TRBJ2-7, with a weak D call TRBD2 (5 bases). Trimming left V 0 bases short and J 7 bases short, with 11 bases between. The germline gives CDR1 SGDLS, CDR2 YYNGEE. CDR3 length: 13 amino acids. As DNA, the CDR3 is TGTGCCAGCAGCGTAGGGCCTACGGGGGAGCAGTACTTC. As protein: CASSVGPTGEQYF. Filled out from reference TRBV9 and TRBJ2-7, the complete variable domain reads DSGVTQTPKHLITATGQRVTLRCSPRSGDLSVYWYQQSLDQGLQFLIQYYNGEERAKGNILERFSAQQFPDLHSELNLSSLELGDSALYFCASSVGPTGEQYFGPGTRLTVT.

This clone has only a few counts. The chain carries TRBV10-1 and TRBJ2-1, with D possibly TRBD1 on 6 matching bases. Germline-derived CDR1 and CDR2 are WNHNN and SYGVQD (reference sequence). The CDR3 runs to 14 residues. Trimming pared 4 bases from V and 1 base from J, leaving 8 bases between. CDR3: CASSGTESYNEQFF. The CDR3 DNA follows: TGCGCCAGCAGTGGGACAGAATCCTACAATGAGCAGTTCTTC.

The chain couples TRBV15 to TRBJ2-1; the match to TRBD2 covers 9 bases. Germline lookup yields CDR1 LNHNV and CDR2 YYDKDF (reference sequence). The CDR3 runs to 17 residues. The V gene end was trimmed by 0 bases and the J gene end by 9 bases; junction bases not matched to a gene: 12. The CDR3 protein is CATSREDSGGRQAEQFF. In nucleotides, the CDR3 is TGTGCCACCAGCAGAGAGGACAGCGGGGGGCGTCAAGCTGAGCAGTTCTTC.

By share of the sample, this clone is medium-sized (0.01 to 0.1%). V gene TRBV3-1 (or the pseudogene TRBV3-2) combines with J gene TRBJ2-1; 10 positions match TRBD2. Trimming removed 1 base from V and 5 bases from J; junction bases left unmatched: 5. The germline V gene encodes CDR1 LGHDT and CDR2 YNNKEL (reference sequence). This CDR3 is 16 amino acids long. The CDR3 bases are TGTGCCAGCAGCCAAGCGCGACTAGCGGGTGACAATGAGCAGTTCTTC. Its translation is CASSQARLAGDNEQFF.

The rearrangement joins TRBV4-1 to TRBJ1-5, with D possibly matching TRBD1 (6 bases). This CDR3 is built from 15 residues. Germline CDR1 reads MGHRA; CDR2 reads YSYEKL. The V and J ends lost 3 bases and 1 base respectively, with 10 bases between them. The DNA of the CDR3 is TGCGCCAGCAGCCAGGTCGACAGGAGCAATCAGCCCCAGCATTTT. Its protein is CASSQVDRSNQPQHF.

The chain carries TRBV6-5 and TRBJ2-7; 7 bases align to TRBD1. The CDR3 has 13 residues. Germline V gene sequence: CDR1 MNHEY, CDR2 SVGAGI. With 5 bases clipped from V and 3 bases from J, the junction kept 4 bases outside the gene matches. As DNA, the CDR3 is TGTGCCAGCAGTCCCTGGACAGGCTACGAGCAGTACTTC. This sequence encodes CASSPWTGYEQYF.

This rearrangement joins TRBV10-1 to TRBJ2-4; 7 bases match TRBD2. This CDR3 region has 14 residues. V was pared by 4 bases and J by 0 bases, with 0 bases of the junction left unmatched. Germline loops: CDR1 WNHNN, CDR2 SYGVQD (reference sequence). Written as DNA, the CDR3 is TGCGCCAGCAGTGGCGGGGGAGCCAAAAACATTCAGTACTTC. The encoded protein is CASSGGGAKNIQYF.

The CDR3 sequence is CASSERMGTGGLSGYTF. CDR3 nucleotide sequence: TGTGCCAGCAGTGAACGTATGGGGACAGGGGGCTTGAGTGGCTACACCTTC. The rearrangement uses TRBV6-1 and TRBJ1-2, with 12 bases that match TRBD1. Germline loops: CDR1 MNHNS, CDR2 SASEGT. The junction had 11 bases not matched to a gene; V was cut back by 2 bases and J by 7 bases. There are 17 residues in the CDR3.

The V and J genes are TRBV6-2 or TRBV6-3 and TRBJ2-2; TRBD1 matches at 7 bases. The CDR3 is made up of 16 amino acids. CDR1 MNHEY and CDR2 SVGEGT come from the germline V gene. With V trimmed by 4 bases and J by 0 bases, 5 bases remained unmatched. The CDR3 protein is CASSFQGGTNTGELFF. For the CDR3, the DNA is TGTGCCAGCAGTTTCCAAGGGGGCACGAACACCGGGGAGCTGTTTTTT.

V usage is TRBV30 and J usage is TRBJ1-2; 7 bases agree with TRBD1. CDR3 length: 15 residues. From germline, CDR1 is GTSNPN and CDR2 SVGIG (reference sequence). Unmatched junction bases numbered 10, after V lost 4 bases and J lost 2 bases. CDR3 DNA: TGTGCCTGGACACAACAGGGGCGTAGGAACTATGGCTACACCTTC. This codes for CAWTQQGRRNYGYTF.

The chain links TRBV30 to TRBJ1-6; TRBD1 matches 8 bases. The CDR3 is 14 amino acids. Germline CDR1 is GTSNPN and CDR2 is SVGIG (reference sequence). With 1 base clipped from V and 9 bases from J, the junction kept 5 bases outside the gene matches. The CDR3 here is CAWSGDRIRSPLHF. CDR3 coding DNA: TGTGCCTGGAGTGGGGACAGGATCCGTTCACCCCTCCACTTT.

The CDR3 protein is CASSPGGPRGEQFF. In nucleotides, the CDR3 is TGTGCCAGCAGCCCCGGGGGGCCCCGTGGTGAGCAGTTCTTC. The chain combines TRBV27 with TRBJ2-1; possibly TRBD2 for D (7 bases). Looked up from germline, CDR1 is MNHEY and CDR2 is SMNVEV (reference sequence). The CDR3 runs to 14 residues. Trimming pared 6 bases from V and 9 bases from J, leaving 18 bases between.

The rearrangement joins TRBV7-2 to TRBJ2-7; D is unclear. CDR1 is SGHTA, CDR2 FQGNSA, per germline. Trimming removed 5 bases at V and 4 bases at J, with 9 bases between. CDR3 length: 12 residues. The DNA of the CDR3 is TGTGCCAGCAGCCTAACTACATACGAGCAGTACTTC. This translates into CASSLTTYEQYF.

The chain links TRBV30 to TRBJ1-2, with a tentative D call TRBD1 (6 bases). CDR1 and CDR2 (germline): GTSNPN, SVGIG (reference sequence). The CDR3 has 14 residues. Trimming removed 4 bases at V and 7 bases at J, with 19 bases between. CDR3 in DNA: TGTGCCTGGACGCACAAATACAGGGAAAGTGGCTACACCTTC. It encodes CAWTHKYRESGYTF.

The chain employs TRBV19 and TRBJ2-1, with 9 bases lining up with TRBD2. The V and J ends lost 0 bases and 4 bases, in that order; junction bases with no gene match: 7. CDR3 length equals 17 residues. CDR1 is LNHDA and CDR2 is SQIVND in the germline V gene (reference sequence). The CDR3 region has the DNA TGTGCCAGTAGTATAGAAGGACTAGCGTTGAGTTACAATGAGCAGTTCTTC. This encodes CASSIEGLALSYNEQFF.

CDR3 sequence reads: CASRGTGERSSGANVLTF. In nucleotides, the CDR3 is TGTGCCAGCAGAGGGACAGGGGAGAGGAGCTCTGGGGCCAACGTCCTGACTTTC. The V and J genes are TRBV25-1 and TRBJ2-6; 10 bases agree with TRBD1. V shed 6 bases, J shed 0 bases, and the junction held 8 bases outside the gene matches. CDR1 and CDR2 (germline): MGHDK, SYGVNS. The CDR3 covers 18 residues. The variable domain in full, with the rest retrieved from reference TRBV25-1 and TRBJ2-6, is EADIYQTPRYLVIGTGKKITLECSQTMGHDKMYWYQQDPGMELHLIHYSYGVNSTEKGDLSSESTVSRIRTEHFPLTLESARPSHTSQYLCASRGTGERSSGANVLTFGAGSRLTVL.